A single sample gave rise to the 14 T cell receptor beta chains below, sequenced in a study of blood T cell repertoires in COVID-19. Profiling relied on immunoSEQ multiplex PCR, and the TCRdb table lists in-frame clones only, not all of them. The profile shows some 48,000 clones, around 80% of them singletons. The sample comprised peripheral blood. The receptors here all came from a human donor in a cohort sampled during active COVID-19.

The chain is built from TRBV6-2 or TRBV6-3 and TRBJ2-1; 10 bases are shared with TRBD2. The junction had 5 bases not matched to a gene; V was cut back by 0 bases and J by 9 bases. Germline V gene data show CDR1 as MNHEY and CDR2 as SVGEGT. The CDR3 has 15 residues. The CDR3 loop is CASSYSGTSVSEQFF. CDR3 in DNA: TGTGCCAGCAGTTACTCGGGGACTAGCGTAAGTGAGCAGTTCTTC.

The chain's CDR3 is CASSVDGSYGYTF. The CDR3 DNA reads as TGCGCCAGCAGCGTGGACGGTTCCTATGGCTACACCTTC. V gene TRBV5-1 combines with J gene TRBJ1-2; D unclear. The CDR3 sequence is 13 residues long. CDR1 SGHRS and CDR2 YFSETQ come from the germline V gene. The germline V and J ends were trimmed by 4 bases and 4 bases, with 11 bases remaining between them.

The V call is TRBV9, the J call TRBJ2-1, with a possible D match to TRBD2 (5 bases). Trimming pared 2 bases from V and 7 bases from J, leaving 7 bases between. This CDR3 is 12 amino acids long. Germline CDR1 SGDLS, CDR2 YYNGEE. The CDR3 sequence is CASSVGANEQFF. In nucleotides, the CDR3 is TGTGCCAGCAGCGTGGGAGCGAATGAGCAGTTCTTC. Full variable domain (missing parts from reference TRBV9 and TRBJ2-1): DSGVTQTPKHLITATGQRVTLRCSPRSGDLSVYWYQQSLDQGLQFLIQYYNGEERAKGNILERFSAQQFPDLHSELNLSSLELGDSALYFCASSVGANEQFFGPGTRLTVL.

The gene calls are TRBV6-2 or TRBV6-3 and TRBJ2-4, with 10 bases matching TRBD1. This CDR3 is built from 20 residues. The trim removed 0 bases at V and 0 bases at J, leaving 11 bases unmatched. Germline V gene lookup returns CDR1 MNHEY and CDR2 SVGEGT. CDR3 loop: CASSYSKGTGVGVAKNIQYF. CDR3 coding DNA: TGTGCCAGCAGTTACTCGAAGGGGACAGGGGTGGGAGTAGCCAAAAACATTCAGTACTTC.

The sample holds one count of this clone. The chain combines TRBV5-1 with TRBJ2-2, with 7 bases lining up with TRBD2. The V gene's germline CDR1 is SGHRS and CDR2 YFSETQ. This CDR3 spans 14 amino acids. Germline trimming cut 6 bases from V and 5 bases from J; bases unmatched to any gene: 7. The CDR3 is CASTESGNTGELFF. The DNA of the CDR3 is TGCGCCAGCACCGAGAGCGGGAATACCGGGGAGCTGTTTTTT.

This chain links TRBV7-9 with TRBJ2-2; TRBD2 matches 9 bases. This CDR3 spans 16 amino acids. Germline CDR1 reads SEHNR; CDR2 reads FQNEAQ (reference sequence). Trimming cost V 1 base and J 2 bases; bases outside gene matches: 2. The CDR3 sequence is CASSLGSGSNTGELFF. In nucleotides, the CDR3 is TGTGCCAGCAGCTTAGGTAGCGGGAGTAACACCGGGGAGCTGTTTTTT.

This rearrangement joins TRBV27 to TRBJ1-1, with D possibly matching TRBD1 (6 bases). The CDR3 spans 14 residues. CDR1 is MNHEY and CDR2 is SMNVEV in the germline V gene (reference sequence). Trimming took off 4 bases at V and 1 base at J, with 10 bases between the two ends. CDR3 DNA sequence: TGTGCCAGCAGTTGGGGACAACGGAACACTGAAGCTTTCTTT. Protein: CASSWGQRNTEAFF.

The chain uses TRBV3-1 (or the pseudogene TRBV3-2) and TRBJ2-5, with 8 bases fitting TRBD2. Germline lookup yields CDR1 LGHDT and CDR2 YNNKEL (reference sequence). V lost 4 bases, J lost 2 bases, and 6 bases stayed unmatched. The CDR3 extends over 15 amino acids. This CDR3 is CASSPDGGGQETQYF. For the CDR3, the DNA is TGTGCCAGCAGCCCCGACGGGGGGGGACAAGAGACCCAGTACTTC.

This clone is a singleton in its sample. The chain joins TRBV28 to TRBJ2-7, with D perhaps TRBD2 (7 bases). CDR1 MDHEN and CDR2 SYDVKM come from the germline V gene. V was shortened by 7 bases and J by 1 base, with 17 bases between the two germline ends. CDR3 length: 15 amino acids. This CDR3 reads CASMEGGQVSYEQYF. CDR3 in DNA: TGTGCCAGCATGGAGGGGGGGCAAGTTTCCTACGAGCAGTACTTC.

The chain carries TRBV2 and TRBJ1-2; no firm D call. The CDR3 is made up of 14 amino acids. In germline, CDR1 is SNHLY, CDR2 FYNNEI. V lost 0 bases and J lost 4, with 9 bases in between. The CDR3 DNA follows: TGTGCCAGCAGTGAAGCGGCCAACCCCTATGGCTACACCTTC. This codes for CASSEAANPYGYTF.

This clone occurred once. This chain connects TRBV6-2 or TRBV6-3 to TRBJ2-3; a weak D match, TRBD1 (6 bases). The germline V gene has CDR1 MNHEY and CDR2 SVGEGT. CDR3 length equals 16 residues. Trimming took off 2 bases at V and 2 bases at J, with 14 bases between the two ends. The CDR3 sequence is CASSYGQTKNTDTQYF. The CDR3 DNA sequence: TGTGCCAGCAGTTACGGACAGACAAAAAACACAGATACGCAGTATTTT.

This chain uses TRBV13 with TRBJ2-7; D gene unclear. Germline values: CDR1 PRHDT, CDR2 FYEKMQ (reference sequence). The V and J ends lost 0 bases and 5 bases respectively, with 5 bases between them. This CDR3 comprises 12 residues. DNA for the CDR3: TGTGCCAGCAGCTTAGGCCGGGACGAGCAGTACTTC. Amino acid sequence: CASSLGRDEQYF.

The V and J genes are TRBV5-5 and TRBJ2-7; 11 positions match TRBD2. Germline lookup yields CDR1 SGHKS and CDR2 YYEKEE (reference sequence). The CDR3 covers 18 residues. V gave up 0 bases and J gave up 4 bases; unmatched junction bases: 12. CDR3 protein: CASSLATAASGRWYEQYF. Written as DNA, the CDR3 is TGTGCCAGCAGCTTGGCGACAGCTGCTAGCGGGAGGTGGTACGAGCAGTACTTC.

This chain connects TRBV9 to TRBJ2-6, with D possibly TRBD1 on 6 matching bases. The germline V and J ends were trimmed by 0 bases and 12 bases, with 13 bases remaining between them. Germline V gene lookup returns CDR1 SGDLS and CDR2 YYNGEE. The CDR3 runs 14 residues. CDR3 bases: TGTGCCAGCAGCGTAGTGGACAGTCGGGGCGTCCTGACTTTC. Amino acids: CASSVVDSRGVLTF.